This paragraph covers one TCR beta chain sequence. These data belong to a study of cytomegalovirus exposure and HLA in healthy donors. Use of 60 Vbeta and 13 Jbeta primers characterized the PCR. The method was immunoSEQ multiplex PCR; TCRdb's version includes in-frame clones alone and lacks a portion of them. The sample has approximately 160,000 clones, about 76% seen once. The germline V gene encodes CDR1 MNHNS and CDR2 SASEGT. This CDR3 region has 14 residues. V lost 3 bases and J 4 bases, leaving 13 bases between the germline ends. Sample: PBMCs. The clonotype originates from a male donor in good health and CMV-seropositive. The chain couples TRBV6-1 to TRBJ2-7; TRBD1 might be the D (6 bases). This chain's CDR3 is CASSDLGQFYEQYF. In DNA, the CDR3 is TGTGCCAGCAGTGACCTAGGACAGTTTTACGAGCAGTACTTC.